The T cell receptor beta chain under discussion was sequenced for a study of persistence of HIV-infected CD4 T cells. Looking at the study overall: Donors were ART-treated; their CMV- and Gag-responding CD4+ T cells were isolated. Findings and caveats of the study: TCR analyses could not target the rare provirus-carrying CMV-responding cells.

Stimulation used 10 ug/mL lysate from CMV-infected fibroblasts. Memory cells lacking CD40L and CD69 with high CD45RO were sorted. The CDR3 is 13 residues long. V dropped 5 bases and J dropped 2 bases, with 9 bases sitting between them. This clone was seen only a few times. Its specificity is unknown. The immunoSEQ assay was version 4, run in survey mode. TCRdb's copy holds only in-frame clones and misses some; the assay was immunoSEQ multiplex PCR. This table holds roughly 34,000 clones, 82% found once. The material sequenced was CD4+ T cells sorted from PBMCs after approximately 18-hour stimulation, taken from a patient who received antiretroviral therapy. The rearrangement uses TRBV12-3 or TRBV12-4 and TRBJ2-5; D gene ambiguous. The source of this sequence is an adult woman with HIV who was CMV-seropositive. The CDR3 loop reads CASSPTAQETQYF. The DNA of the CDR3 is TGTGCCAGCAGTCCAACAGCGCAAGAGACCCAGTACTTC.